The entry below describes one T cell receptor (beta chain). This specimen belongs to a study of blood T cell repertoires in COVID-19. Study at large: The United States, Italy and Spain supplied acute and convalescent COVID-19 samples. Sample material is recorded as cDNA or gDNA derived from T cells, B-cell-depleted T cells, or PBMCs.

The trim removed 5 bases at V and 3 bases at J, leaving 9 bases unmatched. The CDR3 runs to 16 residues. Germline V gene lookup returns CDR1 SEHNR and CDR2 FQNEAQ (reference sequence). Sequencing used immunoSEQ multiplex PCR; TCRdb keeps in-frame clones, though not all of them. The top ten clones hold about 15% of a sample with 80,000 to 100,000 clones, around 78% of them seen once. Sequences were obtained from peripheral blood. The sequence was obtained from a human donor in a cohort sampled during active COVID-19. The J gene is TRBJ2-2, the V gene TRBV7-9, with 7 bases aligning to TRBD2. CDR3 bases: TGTGCCAGCAGCCCCCCGGGGAGGGGAGACACCGGGGAGCTGTTTTTT. Amino acid sequence: CASSPPGRGDTGELFF.